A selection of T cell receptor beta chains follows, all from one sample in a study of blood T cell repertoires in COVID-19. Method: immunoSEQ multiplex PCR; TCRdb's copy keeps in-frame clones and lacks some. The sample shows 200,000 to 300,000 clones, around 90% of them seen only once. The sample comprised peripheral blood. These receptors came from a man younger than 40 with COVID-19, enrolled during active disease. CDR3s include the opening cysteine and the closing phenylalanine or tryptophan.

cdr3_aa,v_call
CATYRGGDNGYTF,TRBV2
CASSLGARSDSNQPQHF,TRBV7-9
CASSPTGENGYTF,TRBV6-5
CASGPGGTGGPNGYTF,TRBV12-5
CASLGLAGATDTQYF,TRBV27
CASRPLGHLYEQYF,TRBV27
CASIKRAPYGYTF,TRBV19
CASSVNSGQAFSTDTQYF,TRBV9
CASSSQRGVGDTQYF,TRBV5-4
CASSYRQPGNTIYF,TRBV6-5
CASSELLVANTEAFF,TRBV4-1
CASSPKRGTEAFF,TRBV18
CSVVQGETQYF,TRBV29-1
CASSESGTSGPGNEQFF,TRBV10-2
CASSFTRQGSPDTQYF,TRBV5-1
CASSSKTSGGYEQYF,TRBV4-1
CASGFTGTSEVLKFNEQFF,TRBV12-5
CASSIPGINQPQHF,TRBV19
CSVSLRGQGSADTQYF,TRBV29-1
CASSLVRGMGMNTEAFF,TRBV5-1
CASSQDLGAGAADTQYF,TRBV3-1/TRBV3-2
CATSRVGREGGGYTF,TRBV15
CASSRDSSYNSPLHF,TRBV18
CASSLTRYNEQFF,TRBV13
CASSFQDNYGYTF,TRBV12-3/TRBV12-4
CASSQYDRGNQPQHF,TRBV3-1/TRBV3-2
CASSPGTVANYGYTF,TRBV5-1
CASSVNRDRVEEQYF,TRBV11-2